The 22 T cell receptor beta chains given below trace back to one sample, sequenced in a study of T-cell memory formation after mild COVID-19. TCRdb re-called the 5' RACE reads through MiXCR, storing one row per CDR3 protein. This sample yields around 250,000 distinct CDR3 sequences, of which 15% to 20% are seen a single time; about a fifth belongs to the top ten. Material for sequencing was PBMCs or a T cell subset sorted from them (not recorded which). The receptor set was obtained from a man younger than 35 who had mild COVID-19 (a few samples of this study predate the infection). Cell type and time point are not known.

The rearrangement uses TRBV14 and TRBJ1-2; maybe TRBD1 (6 bases). The germline V gene has CDR1 SGHDN and CDR2 FVKESK. V was trimmed by 4 bases and J by 0 bases, leaving 21 bases between them. The length of the CDR3 is 18 residues. CDR3 protein: CASSRGGPRIEANYGYTF. DNA for the CDR3: TGTGCCAGCAGCCGCGGGGGGCCGAGGATCGAAGCTAACTATGGCTACACCTTC. Supplemented by reference TRBV14 and TRBJ1-2, the full variable domain reads EAGVTQFPSHSVIEKGQTVTLRCDPISGHDNLYWYRRVMGKEIKFLLHFVKESKQDESGMPNNRFLAERTGGTYSTLKVQPAELEDSGVYFCASSRGGPRIEANYGYTFGSGTRLTVV.

This clonotype was seen a handful of times. The chain links TRBV6-5 to TRBJ1-4; TRBD1 is a possible D gene (5 bases). Trimming pared 8 bases from V and 8 bases from J, leaving 15 bases between. The CDR3 length is 13 residues. The germline CDR1 and CDR2 sequences are MNHEY and SVGAGI. CDR3 sequence reads: CASGGTTREKLFF. The DNA of the CDR3 is TGTGCCAGCGGCGGGACCACGAGGGAAAAACTGTTTTTT.

The rearrangement links TRBV11-2 to TRBJ2-2; 10 bases are a match to TRBD2. This CDR3 has 18 residues. Germline lookup yields CDR1 SGHAT and CDR2 FQNNGV. Losses at the gene ends were 3 bases for V and 6 bases for J; bases not matched to a gene: 13. CDR3: CASSFLGLADRYSGELFF. CDR3 sequence (DNA): TGTGCCAGCAGCTTCCTCGGACTAGCGGACCGGTACTCCGGGGAGCTGTTTTTT.

This clonotype came up many times. J is TRBJ2-1 and V is TRBV7-8; D may match TRBD1 or TRBD2 (6 bases each). V gave up 4 bases and J gave up 3 bases, with 19 bases separating them. Looked up from germline, CDR1 is SGHVS and CDR2 is FQNEAQ. The CDR3 consists of 17 residues. CDR3 residues: CASSSSYTGANYNEQFF. Written as DNA, the CDR3 is TGTGCCAGCAGCTCTAGCTACACGGGGGCCAACTACAATGAGCAGTTCTTC. The full variable domain, completed using reference TRBV7-8 and TRBJ2-1, is GAGVSQSPRYKVAKRGQDVALRCDPISGHVSLFWYQQALGQGPEFLTYFQNEAQLDKSGLPSDRFFAERPEGSVSTLKIQRTQQEDSAVYLCASSSSYTGANYNEQFFGPGTRLTVL.

This clonotype appeared a few times. The V and J genes are TRBV4-2 and TRBJ2-7; D is undetermined. The CDR3 sequence is 17 residues long. Germline loops: CDR1 LGHNA, CDR2 YNFKEQ. V gave up 0 bases and J gave up 0 bases, with 15 bases separating them. CDR3 in amino acids: CASSQDPAALSSYEQYF. The CDR3 coding sequence is TGTGCCAGCAGCCAAGATCCCGCGGCCCTAAGCTCCTACGAGCAGTACTTC.

This clonotype occurred a few times. The rearrangement joins TRBV14 to TRBJ2-2; D gene unclear. Germline CDR1 reads SGHDN; CDR2 reads FVKESK. This CDR3 is 13 amino acids long. Trimming removed 3 bases from V and 6 bases from J, with 8 bases in between. The DNA of the CDR3 is TGTGCCAGCAGCCAGACGAGCCCCGGGGAGCTGTTTTTT. Its protein product is CASSQTSPGELFF.

This clonotype was seen only a few times. This sequence joins TRBV9 and TRBJ2-1; TRBD2 agrees at 12 bases. CDR1 is SGDLS, CDR2 YYNGEE, per germline. The CDR3 is 15 residues long. The V gene end was trimmed by 0 bases and the J gene end by 11 bases; junction bases not matched to a gene: 6. CDR3 nucleotides: TGTGCCAGCAGCGTAGGACTAGCGGGGGATTCGAAGCAGTTCTTC. Translation: CASSVGLAGDSKQFF.

This clonotype was seen at least ten times. The chain has TRBV20-1 and TRBJ2-5, with 7 bases aligning to TRBD2. V gave up 1 base and J gave up 4 bases; unmatched junction bases: 6. CDR1 is DFQATT, CDR2 SNEGSKA, per germline (reference sequence). The CDR3 is made up of 14 amino acids. The CDR3 here is CSARVGRVTETQYF. The CDR3 DNA follows: TGCAGTGCTAGAGTTGGGAGGGTCACAGAGACCCAGTACTTC.

The V gene is TRBV11-2, the J gene TRBJ2-2; D is undetermined. Looked up from germline, CDR1 is SGHAT and CDR2 is FQNNGV. The V end lost 4 bases, the J end lost 0 bases, and 12 bases lay between the germline ends. The CDR3 sequence is 16 residues long. The CDR3 loop reads CASSSRVYANTGELFF. CDR3 DNA: TGTGCCAGCAGCTCAAGGGTCTATGCGAACACCGGGGAGCTGTTTTTT.

V usage is TRBV7-8 and J usage is TRBJ1-1; D possibly corresponds to TRBD1 (5 bases). V was cut by 6 bases and J by 1 base, with 12 bases left in between. CDR3 length: 14 amino acids. Germline values: CDR1 SGHVS, CDR2 FQNEAQ. The chain's CDR3 is CASRGETGNTEAFF. CDR3 bases: TGTGCCAGCAGAGGGGAGACGGGGAACACTGAAGCTTTCTTT.

This clonotype appeared a few times. The chain has TRBV12-3 or TRBV12-4 and TRBJ2-1, with D unclear. This CDR3 spans 14 amino acids. V was clipped by 8 bases and J by 9 bases, with 20 bases between them. The CDR3 protein is CASFLGPPRGEQFF. For the CDR3, the DNA is TGTGCCAGCTTCTTAGGCCCGCCCCGCGGTGAGCAGTTCTTC.

This chain uses TRBV5-6 with TRBJ2-2; D is unresolved. The V gene's germline CDR1 is SGHDT and CDR2 YYEEEE. This CDR3 region has 12 residues. V shed 3 bases and J shed 5 bases, with 5 bases lying between them. The CDR3 sequence: CASSWATGELFF. The CDR3 DNA sequence: TGTGCCAGCAGCTGGGCTACCGGGGAGCTGTTTTTT.

This clonotype appeared a few times. This chain connects TRBV4-2 to TRBJ2-3; no clear D gene. The CDR3 length is 12 residues. Trimming shortened V by 2 bases and J by 2 bases, and 2 bases separated the two germline ends. CDR1 and CDR2 (germline): LGHNA, YNFKEQ. This chain's CDR3 is CASSQPTDTQYF. The CDR3 DNA follows: TGTGCCAGCAGCCAACCCACAGATACGCAGTATTTT.

This clonotype was picked up a small number of times. J is TRBJ2-3 and V is TRBV4-1, with 14 bases that match TRBD2. Per the germline V gene, CDR1 is MGHRA and CDR2 is YSYEKL. This CDR3 spans 17 amino acids. V lost 4 bases and J lost 5; bases outside the gene matches: 8. Written as DNA, the CDR3 is TGCGCCAGCAGCCCCAGGACTAGCGGGGGGCAGGTAGATACGCAGTATTTT. Translating gives CASSPRTSGGQVDTQYF.

DNA for the CDR3: TGTGCCTGGAGTGGTACGAACAGAGGCTATGGCTACACCTTC. This translates into CAWSGTNRGYGYTF. The V gene is TRBV30, the J gene TRBJ1-2, with no clear D. This CDR3 is 14 amino acids long. Germline assignment: CDR1 GTSNPN and CDR2 SVGIG (reference sequence). Trimming pared 1 base from V and 4 bases from J, leaving 13 bases between.

This sequence joins TRBV12-3 or TRBV12-4 and TRBJ1-6, with D possibly being TRBD1 (6 bases). This CDR3 has 13 residues. Trimming pared 8 bases from V and 8 bases from J, leaving 13 bases between. This CDR3 reads CASGLEGDSPLHF. In DNA, the CDR3 is TGTGCCAGCGGGTTGGAGGGGGATTCACCCCTCCACTTT.

The V and J genes are TRBV27 and TRBJ1-2, with TRBD1 matching over 10 bases. CDR1 MNHEY and CDR2 SMNVEV come from the germline V gene (reference sequence). V lost 6 bases and J lost 3; bases outside the gene matches: 4. This CDR3 is 14 amino acids long. The CDR3 here is CASRTGGSYYGYTF. The CDR3 DNA sequence: TGTGCCAGCAGGACAGGGGGCTCGTACTATGGCTACACCTTC.

This clonotype was seen at least ten times. V and J are TRBV11-1 and TRBJ2-3, with TRBD2 matching over 7 bases. CDR3 length: 15 amino acids. Germline CDR1 is SGHAT and CDR2 is FQDESV (reference sequence). J was trimmed by 5 bases and V by 1 base; bases with no gene match: 6. The CDR3 DNA reads TGTGCCAGCAGCTTAGAGACGGGGGGAATAGATACGCAGTATTTT. It translates to CASSLETGGIDTQYF. Variable domain in full (rest from reference TRBV11-1 and TRBJ2-3): EAEVAQSPRYKITEKSQAVAFWCDPISGHATLYWYRQILGQGPELLVQFQDESVVDDSQLPKDRFSAERLKGVDSTLKIQPAELGDSAMYLCASSLETGGIDTQYFGPGTRLTVL.

Many counts were recorded for this clonotype. Relative to the germline gene, one junction end is altered; a read error may explain this. The chain's CDR3 is CASSPGTANTGELFF. The DNA of the CDR3 is TGTGCCAGCAGCCCCGGGACGGCTAACACCGGGGAGCTGTTTTTT. V is TRBV5-1 and J is TRBJ2-2, with D perhaps TRBD1 or TRBD2 (5 bases each). This CDR3 is 15 amino acids long. Germline assignment: CDR1 SGHRS and CDR2 YFSETQ. Looking up the rest from reference TRBV5-1 and TRBJ2-2 gives the full variable domain: KAGVTQTPRYLIKTRGQQVTLSCSPISGHRSVSWYQQTPGQGLQFLFEYFSETQRNKGNFPGRFSGRQFSNSRSEMNVSTLELGDSALYLCASSPGTANTGELFFGEGSRLTVL.

This clonotype was seen a few times. This rearrangement joins TRBV7-8 to TRBJ2-1; 9 positions agree with TRBD2. The CDR3 length is 14 residues. V shed 10 bases, J shed 4 bases, and the junction held 8 bases outside the gene matches. The germline CDR1 and CDR2 sequences are SGHVS and FQNEAQ. The CDR3 region is CATLAGVLYNEQFF. DNA for the CDR3: TGTGCCACCTTAGCGGGGGTCCTATACAATGAGCAGTTCTTC.

Only a few counts were recorded for this clonotype. The chain has TRBV30 and TRBJ1-5; D unresolved. Deletions cut 1 base from V and 1 base from J, with 2 bases between. Looked up from germline, CDR1 is GTSNPN and CDR2 is SVGIG (reference sequence). This CDR3 has 12 amino acids. The CDR3 bases are TGTGCCTGGAGTGGGAGCAATCAGCCCCAGCATTTT. Its protein is CAWSGSNQPQHF.

V usage is TRBV5-4 and J usage is TRBJ2-3, with a possible D match to TRBD2 (5 bases). The CDR3 has 15 amino acids. Between the trimmed V and J ends, which lost 1 base and 1 base, there was a span of 10 bases. Germline V gene data show CDR1 as SGHNT and CDR2 as YYREEE (reference sequence). CDR3 bases: TGTGCCAGCAGCTTGAAAATAGCGCGCACAGATACGCAGTATTTT. This encodes CASSLKIARTDTQYF.